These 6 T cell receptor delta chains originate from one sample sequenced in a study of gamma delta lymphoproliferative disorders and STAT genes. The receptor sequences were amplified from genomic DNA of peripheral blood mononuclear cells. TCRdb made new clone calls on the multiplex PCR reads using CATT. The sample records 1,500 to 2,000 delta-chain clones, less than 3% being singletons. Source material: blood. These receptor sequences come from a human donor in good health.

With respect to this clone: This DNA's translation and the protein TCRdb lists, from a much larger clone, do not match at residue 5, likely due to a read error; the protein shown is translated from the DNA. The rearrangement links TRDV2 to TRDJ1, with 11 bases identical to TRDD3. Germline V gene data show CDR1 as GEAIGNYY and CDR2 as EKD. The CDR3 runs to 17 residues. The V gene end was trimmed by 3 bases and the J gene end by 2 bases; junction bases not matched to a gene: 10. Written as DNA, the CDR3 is TGTGCCTGTGACCCCCTCAGACTGGGGGATAAGACCGATAAACTCATCTTT. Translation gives CACDPLRLGDKTDKLIF.

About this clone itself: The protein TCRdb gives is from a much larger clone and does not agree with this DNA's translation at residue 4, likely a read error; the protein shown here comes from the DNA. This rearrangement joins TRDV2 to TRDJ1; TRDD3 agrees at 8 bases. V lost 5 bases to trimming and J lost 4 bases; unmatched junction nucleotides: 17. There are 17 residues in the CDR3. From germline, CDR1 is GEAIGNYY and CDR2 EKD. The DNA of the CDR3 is TGTGCCTGTGGCAGACTGGGGGCCTCAGTTTCTTACGATAAACTCATCTTT. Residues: CACGRLGASVSYDKLIF.

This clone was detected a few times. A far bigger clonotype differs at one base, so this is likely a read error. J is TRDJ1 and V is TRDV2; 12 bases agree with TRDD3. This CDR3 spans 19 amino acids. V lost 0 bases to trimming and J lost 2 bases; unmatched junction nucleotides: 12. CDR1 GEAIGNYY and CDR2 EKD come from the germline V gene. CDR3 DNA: TGTGCCTGTGACACCGGTATGGTTCTGGGGGATACGGGGACCGATAAACTCATCTTT. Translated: CACDTGMVLGDTGTDKLIF.

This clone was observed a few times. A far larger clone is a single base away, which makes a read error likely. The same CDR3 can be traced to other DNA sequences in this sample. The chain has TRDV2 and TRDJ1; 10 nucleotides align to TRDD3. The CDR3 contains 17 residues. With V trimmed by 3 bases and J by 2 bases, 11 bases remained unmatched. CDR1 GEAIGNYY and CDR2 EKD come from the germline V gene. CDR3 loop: CACDPLGDTGNTDKLIF. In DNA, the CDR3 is TGTGCCTGTGACCCCTTGGGGGATACCGGGAATACCGATAAACTCATCTTT.

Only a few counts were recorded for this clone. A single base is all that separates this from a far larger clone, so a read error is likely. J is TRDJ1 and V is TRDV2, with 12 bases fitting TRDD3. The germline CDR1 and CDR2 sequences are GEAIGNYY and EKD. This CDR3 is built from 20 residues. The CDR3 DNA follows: TGTGCCTGTGACACTATATCTGGGGGATACGAGCGTACGTACACCGATAAACCCATCTTT. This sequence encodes CACDTISGGYERTYTDKPIF.

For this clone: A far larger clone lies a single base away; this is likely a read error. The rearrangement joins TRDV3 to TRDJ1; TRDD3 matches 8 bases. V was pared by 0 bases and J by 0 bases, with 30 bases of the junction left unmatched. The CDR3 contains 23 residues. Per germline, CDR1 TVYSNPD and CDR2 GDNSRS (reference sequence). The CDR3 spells CAFRTSCYDLGCRDTPYTDKLIF. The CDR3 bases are TGTGCCTTTAGAACGTCATGCTACGACCTAGGCTGTAGGGATACGCCGTACACCGATAAACTCATCTTT.